This T cell receptor (beta chain) was observed in a study of blood T cell repertoires in COVID-19. The protocol was immunoSEQ multiplex PCR, while the TCRdb copy is restricted to in-frame clones and leaves out a portion. The profile shows approximately 230,000 clones, 75% to 95% of them singletons. Germline CDR1 and CDR2: SGHNT and YYREEE (reference sequence). The CDR3 has 15 amino acids. The V gene end was trimmed by 4 bases and the J gene end by 7 bases; junction bases not matched to a gene: 11. V and J are TRBV5-4 and TRBJ2-1; 7 bases are shared with TRBD2. The source of this sequence is a woman between 18 and 29 years old who had recovered from COVID-19. The source material was PBMCs or T cells enriched from blood (not recorded which). The CDR3 spells CASSPGETSLNEQFF. DNA of the CDR3: TGTGCCAGCAGCCCCGGGGAGACTAGCTTAAATGAGCAGTTCTTC.